One and the same sample provided the 13 T cell receptor beta chains below, sequenced in a study of T cells after yellow fever vaccination. MiXCR, applied by TCRdb to the 5' RACE reads, yields one record per CDR3 protein. Altogether about 360,000 distinct CDR3 sequences are present, more than 5.5% being singletons, with the ten largest covering approximately 16%. The specimen was PBMCs, collected 5 days after the yellow fever booster vaccination. These receptor sequences come from a man aged 30-40 years who received the YFV17D yellow fever vaccine.

This clonotype was detected many times. The genes are TRBV29-1 and TRBJ2-7; D is unresolved. Trimming pared 5 bases from V and 2 bases from J, leaving 10 bases between. CDR1 SQVTM and CDR2 ANQGSEA come from the germline V gene. The CDR3 is made up of 12 amino acids. The CDR3, as DNA: TGCAGCGTTAAGGATGGGACCTACGAGCAGTACTTC. It codes for CSVKDGTYEQYF.

The chain is built from TRBV6-1 and TRBJ1-3, with D possibly matching TRBD1 (6 bases). Germline CDR1 and CDR2: MNHNS and SASEGT. The CDR3 loop spans 14 amino acids. Deletions cut 4 bases from V and 0 bases from J, with 7 bases between. The CDR3 spells CASSVDSSGNTIYF. The CDR3 DNA follows: TGTGCCAGCAGTGTGGACAGCTCTGGAAACACCATATATTTT.

The chain recombines TRBV5-1 with TRBJ2-7, with D possibly being TRBD2 (6 bases). V was trimmed by 0 bases and J by 3 bases, leaving 10 bases between them. Looked up from germline, CDR1 is SGHRS and CDR2 is YFSETQ. This CDR3 comprises 14 residues. The CDR3 loop is CASSLENGGYEQYF. In nucleotides, the CDR3 is TGCGCCAGCAGCTTGGAGAACGGGGGCTACGAGCAGTACTTC.

The V and J genes are TRBV12-3 or TRBV12-4 and TRBJ2-5; D is undetermined. The CDR3 is made up of 17 amino acids. V was pared by 6 bases and J by 5 bases, with 25 bases between. The CDR3 region is CASSLAPPGPAIETQYF. In DNA, the CDR3 is TGTGCCAGCAGCCTGGCCCCTCCCGGGCCCGCTATCGAGACCCAGTACTTC.

This clonotype was found a few times. This chain joins TRBV20-1 and TRBJ1-1; no reliable D call. The CDR3 spans 14 residues. Germline CDR1 reads DFQATT; CDR2 reads SNEGSKA (reference sequence). Deletions cut 2 bases from V and 2 bases from J, with 12 bases between. The CDR3 sequence is CSARLGSRNTEAFF. The CDR3 region has the DNA TGCAGTGCTAGATTGGGCAGCCGAAACACTGAAGCTTTCTTT.

This clonotype has just a few counts. CDR3 sequence: CASSGQGAGADTQYF. The DNA for the CDR3 is TGTGCCAGCAGCGGACAGGGGGCGGGCGCAGATACGCAGTATTTT. J is TRBJ2-3 and V is TRBV25-1; 11 bases match TRBD1. This CDR3 is built from 15 residues. Germline CDR1 MGHDK, CDR2 SYGVNS. Trimming cost V 6 bases and J 4 bases; bases outside gene matches: 6. Full variable domain (missing parts from reference TRBV25-1 and TRBJ2-3): EADIYQTPRYLVIGTGKKITLECSQTMGHDKMYWYQQDPGMELHLIHYSYGVNSTEKGDLSSESTVSRIRTEHFPLTLESARPSHTSQYLCASSGQGAGADTQYFGPGTRLTVL.

This clonotype showed up just a few times. V and J are TRBV20-1 and TRBJ2-3; tentatively, D is TRBD2 (6 bases). Trimming left V 5 bases short and J 3 bases short, with 15 bases between. The CDR3 totals 14 residues. CDR1 DFQATT and CDR2 SNEGSKA come from the germline V gene (reference sequence). The CDR3 DNA sequence: TGCAGTGCTCAGACGGGAGTGGGAACAGATACGCAGTATTTT. It encodes CSAQTGVGTDTQYF.

At least ten counts were recorded for this clonotype. The chain is built from TRBV20-1 and TRBJ1-2; D is uncertain. The CDR3 totals 10 residues. From germline, CDR1 is DFQATT and CDR2 SNEGSKA (reference sequence). V dropped 5 bases and J dropped 4 bases, with 5 bases sitting between them. The CDR3 sequence is CSARSYGYTF. CDR3 in DNA: TGCAGTGCTCGAAGCTATGGCTACACCTTC.

There are a few counts of this clonotype. This chain uses TRBV27 with TRBJ2-6, with 8 nucleotides matching TRBD1. J lost 2 bases, V lost 6 bases, and 6 bases had no gene match. CDR1 is MNHEY, CDR2 SMNVEV, per germline (reference sequence). The CDR3 extends over 16 amino acids. The CDR3 is CASRRTGTAGANVLTF. CDR3 nucleotides: TGTGCCAGCAGGAGGACAGGGACTGCTGGGGCCAACGTCCTGACTTTC.

The J gene is TRBJ1-2, the V gene TRBV6-5; D is unclear. Trimming stripped 3 bases from V and 6 bases from J, with 14 bases between. There are 14 residues in the CDR3. Germline CDR1 reads MNHEY; CDR2 reads SVGAGI. Here the CDR3 DNA reads TGTGCCAGCAGTTATCTCGGCCGATCTGATGGCTACACCTTC. It encodes CASSYLGRSDGYTF.

This clonotype was seen at least ten times. The chain recombines TRBV19 with TRBJ2-7, with 12 positions matching TRBD1. This CDR3 is 14 amino acids long. The germline V gene encodes CDR1 LNHDA and CDR2 SQIVND (reference sequence). Losses at the gene ends were 5 bases for V and 8 bases for J; bases not matched to a gene: 7. Here the CDR3 reads CASSPRDRGLQQYF. The CDR3, as DNA: TGTGCCAGTAGTCCCCGGGACAGGGGGCTACAGCAGTACTTC.

The sample holds many counts of this clonotype. The V call is TRBV5-1, the J call TRBJ2-1; 8 positions match TRBD1. This CDR3 comprises 14 residues. Per germline, CDR1 SGHRS and CDR2 YFSETQ. The V segment lost 3 bases and the J segment 7 bases; nucleotides outside the gene matches: 6. DNA of the CDR3: TGCGCCAGCAGCTGGGGAACAGGGGGAAATGAGCAGTTCTTC. Its protein product is CASSWGTGGNEQFF.

This clonotype was counted a few times. The chain links TRBV20-1 to TRBJ2-7; weak D call: TRBD1 (5 bases). The germline V gene encodes CDR1 DFQATT and CDR2 SNEGSKA (reference sequence). V was trimmed by 1 base and J by 1 base, leaving 14 bases between them. This CDR3 contains 15 residues. CDR3 DNA: TGCAGTGCTAGAGCCCGTTTGGGGCAGTCCTACGAGCAGTACTTC. It specifies CSARARLGQSYEQYF.